Following are 27 T cell receptor beta chains from one sample sequenced in a study of blood T cells in healthy people across ages. A sample-barcoded 5' primer and a J-beta primer mix were used in a second PCR of about 7 to 12 cycles. TCRdb analysed the 5' RACE reads with MiXCR anew, one entry per CDR3 protein. The data show 650,000 to 800,000 distinct CDR3 sequences, under 65% seen once. Sequencing was carried out using blood. The source of these receptors is a woman of 80 years or more in good health.

This clonotype was recorded only once. The V and J genes are TRBV5-5 and TRBJ2-1; TRBD2 aligns across 11 bases. The CDR3 totals 16 residues. Trimming cost V 3 bases and J 1 base; bases outside gene matches: 3. CDR1 and CDR2 from the germline V gene are SGHKS and YYEKEE (reference sequence). The CDR3 DNA sequence: TGTGCCAGCAGCTGGGTAGCGGGGGGGTCCTACAATGAGCAGTTCTTC. Its protein is CASSWVAGGSYNEQFF.

This clonotype has a count of ten or more. The rearrangement uses TRBV10-3 and TRBJ2-3, with D uncertain. The V and J ends lost 0 bases and 1 base respectively, with 2 bases between them. Germline V lookup: CDR1 ENHRY, CDR2 SYGVKD. The CDR3 is made up of 13 amino acids. CDR3 sequence (DNA): TGTGCCATCAGTGAGTCAGGCACAGATACGCAGTATTTT. It yields the protein CAISESGTDTQYF.

The gene calls are TRBV2 and TRBJ2-2, with 12 bases lining up with TRBD2. The ends lost 4 bases at V and 4 bases at J; junction bases unmatched: 10. The germline CDR1 and CDR2 sequences are SNHLY and FYNNEI. This CDR3 region has 18 residues. The CDR3: CASSGRIRGLAGTGELFF. The CDR3 bases are TGTGCCAGCAGTGGGCGGATTCGGGGACTAGCGGGCACCGGGGAGCTGTTTTTT.

As regards this clonotype: One base away lies a much larger clone, so this may be a sequencing read error. The V gene is TRBV2, the J gene TRBJ1-2; 8 bases match TRBD1. The CDR3 runs 13 residues. Germline V gene lookup returns CDR1 SNHLY and CDR2 FYNNEI. With 5 bases clipped from V and 3 bases from J, the junction kept 2 bases outside the gene matches. The CDR3 DNA reads as TGTGCCAGCAGTATGGGACAGGACTATGGCTACACCTTC. It is translated as CASSMGQDYGYTF.

With regard to this clonotype: One end of the junction does not line up with germline, which may come from a read error. The chain employs TRBV20-1 and TRBJ2-1, with D possibly TRBD2 on 6 matching bases. CDR3 length equals 15 residues. Germline assignment: CDR1 DFQATT and CDR2 SNEGSKA (reference sequence). CDR3 in DNA: TGCAGTGCCGGGGGTGGGCGAGCGGTGAGAAATGAGAAGTTCTTC. Residues: CSAGGGRAVRNEKFF.

In regard to this clonotype: Since a much larger clone is just one base distant, this may be a read error. The chain carries TRBV6-5 and TRBJ2-4; D unclear. The CDR3 length is 15 residues. Germline V gene lookup returns CDR1 MNHEY and CDR2 SVGAGI. The CDR3 bases are TGTGTCAGCAGAGATACACGTCTAGCCAAAAACATTCAGTACTTC. Translated, it gives CVSRDTRLAKNIQYF.

Details on this clonotype: A read error may produce the germline difference seen at one junction end. This rearrangement joins TRBV20-1 to TRBJ2-1; 14 bases fit TRBD2. Germline V gene sequence: CDR1 DFQATT, CDR2 SNEGSKA (reference sequence). The length of the CDR3 is 20 residues. The CDR3 DNA sequence: TGCGGTGCTAGCCGCATTGAGACTAGCGGGAGGGTTCGCTCCTACAATGAGCAGTTCTTC. Encoded protein: CGASRIETSGRVRSYNEQFF.

This clonotype was seen at least ten times. The chain uses TRBV28 and TRBJ2-1; D is unresolved. V shed 5 bases and J shed 8 bases, with 10 bases lying between them. The CDR3 length is 12 residues. The germline V gene encodes CDR1 MDHEN and CDR2 SYDVKM. CDR3 nucleotides: TGTGCCAGCAGTCTAAGGGTCCATGAGCAGTTCTTC. This codes for CASSLRVHEQFF.

This chain joins TRBV12-3 or TRBV12-4 and TRBJ2-1, with 12 bases matching TRBD1. V dropped 3 bases and J dropped 8; count of bases not matched to a gene: 8. The CDR3 runs 16 residues. The CDR3, as DNA: TGTGCCAGCAGTTTGGGGTCCGGGACAGGGGGCTATGAGCAGTTCTTC. This codes for CASSLGSGTGGYEQFF.

The CDR3: CASRFHRGFTDTQYF. In nucleotides, the CDR3 is TGTGCCAGCAGGTTTCACAGGGGGTTCACAGATACGCAGTATTTT. This chain uses TRBV7-9 with TRBJ2-3, with TRBD1 matching over 8 bases. Unmatched junction bases numbered 7, after V lost 6 bases and J lost 2 bases. Germline V gene data show CDR1 as SEHNR and CDR2 as FQNEAQ (reference sequence). The CDR3 sequence is 15 residues long.

The chain couples TRBV21-1 to TRBJ1-4. TRBV21-1 is noted as a pseudogene. There are 18 residues in the CDR3. The CDR3 loop reads CASSNARGKIATNEKLFF. The CDR3 coding sequence is TGTGCCAGCAGCAACGCGCGCGGGAAGATTGCAACTAATGAAAAACTGTTTTTT.

Many counts were recorded for this clonotype. The gene calls are TRBV10-3 and TRBJ2-5; 10 nucleotides agree with TRBD2. Germline loops: CDR1 ENHRY, CDR2 SYGVKD. Trimming took 5 bases from V and 2 from J; bases not matched to a gene: 8. The CDR3 totals 16 residues. The CDR3 nucleotides read TGTGCCATCAGTCCAGGTGTGACTAGCGGGCAAGAGACCCAGTACTTC. This gives the protein CAISPGVTSGQETQYF.

The chain recombines TRBV9 with TRBJ2-7; D is perhaps TRBD1 or TRBD2 (7 bases each). The CDR3 is 15 amino acids. The ends were cut back, 3 bases at V and 0 bases at J, with 13 bases in the middle. Germline lookup yields CDR1 SGDLS and CDR2 YYNGEE. This CDR3 reads CASSEGGTVSYEQYF. The DNA of the CDR3 is TGTGCCAGCAGCGAGGGGGGGACAGTCTCCTACGAGCAGTACTTC. The full variable domain, in which reference TRBV9 and TRBJ2-7 provide the parts outside the CDR3, is DSGVTQTPKHLITATGQRVTLRCSPRSGDLSVYWYQQSLDQGLQFLIQYYNGEERAKGNILERFSAQQFPDLHSELNLSSLELGDSALYFCASSEGGTVSYEQYFGPGTRLTVT.

As to this clonotype: The junction and the germline gene differ at one end; a read error may be behind it. CDR3 in amino acids: CAGSLDRTGELFF. CDR3 nucleotides: TGTGCCGGCAGCTTAGATAGGACCGGGGAGCTGTTTTTT. The genes are TRBV11-2 and TRBJ2-2; D not resolved. The CDR3 contains 13 residues. Germline CDR1 and CDR2: SGHAT and FQNNGV.

This rearrangement joins TRBV10-3 to TRBJ1-6, with D tentatively TRBD1 (5 bases). Per germline, CDR1 ENHRY and CDR2 SYGVKD. The V and J ends lost 10 bases and 7 bases respectively, with 20 bases between them. The CDR3 sequence is 15 residues long. As DNA, the CDR3 is TGTGCCACGTCTTCCTGGGAGACAGAAAATTCACCCCTCCACTTT. Its protein is CATSSWETENSPLHF.

This clonotype was recorded at least ten times. This chain uses TRBV28 with TRBJ2-7, with D possibly matching TRBD1 (6 bases). Trimming cost V 6 bases and J 5 bases, with 11 bases left between them. This CDR3 has 12 residues. The germline gives CDR1 MDHEN, CDR2 SYDVKM. CDR3 loop: CASRPQGNEQYF. The CDR3 nucleotides read TGTGCCAGCAGGCCGCAGGGGAACGAGCAGTACTTC.

A word on this clonotype: Given a much more abundant clone one base away, this may be a read error. The chain combines TRBV27 with TRBJ2-7; 12 bases are shared with TRBD1. The CDR3 sequence is 14 residues long. CDR1 and CDR2 (germline): MNHEY, SMNVEV (reference sequence). V shed 5 bases and J 6 bases; nucleotides not matched to a gene: 5. The CDR3 DNA sequence: TGTGCCAGCAGTGTAGGGACAGGGGGCGTCGAGCAGTACTTC. It specifies CASSVGTGGVEQYF.

The gene calls are TRBV12-3 or TRBV12-4 and TRBJ2-5; D is undetermined. The J call may be mistaken, given a closer DNA end match to TRBJ2-7. The CDR3 has 12 residues. The CDR3 nucleotides are TGTGCCAGCAGTCCACCACTCTACGAGCAGTACTTC. Its translation is CASSPPLYEQYF.

This rearrangement joins TRBV6-2 or TRBV6-3 to TRBJ2-1; a possible D gene is TRBD2 (6 bases). Germline CDR1 and CDR2: MNHEY and SVGEGT. Trimming removed 7 bases from V and 4 bases from J, with 17 bases in between. The CDR3 runs to 15 residues. The CDR3 DNA reads TGTGCCAGCACCCAGGGCGGGGCTAGATACAATGAGCAGTTCTTC. Translating it yields CASTQGGARYNEQFF.

This clonotype appeared many times. The chain has TRBV3-1 and TRBJ2-7; TRBD1 or TRBD2 may be the D gene (7 bases each). Germline CDR1 is LGHDT and CDR2 is YNNKEL (reference sequence). The CDR3 sequence is 15 residues long. V lost 6 bases and J lost 3, with 18 bases in between. CDR3 protein: CASSRKRDRLYEQYF. The DNA of the CDR3 is TGTGCCAGCAGTAGAAAGCGGGACAGACTCTACGAGCAGTACTTC.

The V gene is TRBV12-3 or TRBV12-4, the J gene TRBJ1-2; D gene ambiguous. The CDR3 spans 12 residues. The V end lost 3 bases, the J end lost 8 bases, and 10 bases lay between the germline ends. The CDR3 bases are TGTGCCAGCAGTTTTCAGAGTGTAGGCTACACCTTC. Translated, it gives CASSFQSVGYTF.

The chain carries TRBV7-2 and TRBJ2-7, with D unresolved. The end of the DNA aligns better with TRBJ2-4, so the J call may be wrong. The CDR3 loop spans 14 amino acids. The germline V gene encodes CDR1 SGHTA and CDR2 FQGNSA. CDR3 bases: TGTGCCAGCAGCTTAGAAAGGAATCGAAACATTCAGTACTTC. It encodes CASSLERNRNIQYF.

A note on this clonotype: A much larger clone lies one base from this, so it may be a read error. This rearrangement joins TRBV25-1 to TRBJ2-3; no reliable D call. This CDR3 region has 13 residues. The germline V gene has CDR1 MGHDK and CDR2 SYGVNS. CDR3 DNA sequence: TGTGCCAGCAGTGGGGTCAGCACAGATGCGCAGTATTTT. This sequence encodes CASSGVSTDAQYF. Filled out from reference TRBV25-1 and TRBJ2-3, the complete variable domain reads EADIYQTPRYLVIGTGKKITLECSQTMGHDKMYWYQQDPGMELHLIHYSYGVNSTEKGDLSSESTVSRIRTEHFPLTLESARPSHTSQYLCASSGVSTDAQYFGPGTRLTVL.

A note on this clonotype: A much larger clone lies one base from this, so it may be a read error. The chain employs TRBV6-2 or TRBV6-3 and TRBJ2-7; D gene ambiguous. The J call is uncertain, as TRBJ2-5 better fits the DNA end. The germline CDR1 and CDR2 sequences are MNHEY and SVGEGT. The CDR3 is made up of 12 amino acids. The CDR3 DNA reads as TGTGCCAGCAGTTGCATCCGAGAGACCCAGTACTTC. Encoded protein: CASSCIRETQYF.

There are a few counts of this clonotype. The V gene is TRBV3-1, the J gene TRBJ2-3; D is tentatively TRBD1 or TRBD2 (6 bases each). The CDR3 covers 17 residues. Deletions cut 10 bases from V and 0 bases from J, with 23 bases between. Germline V lookup: CDR1 LGHDT, CDR2 YNNKEL (reference sequence). The CDR3 region has the DNA TGTGCCAACAGTCATCCGGGGGCTAGCCTCAGCACAGATACGCAGTATTTT. Protein: CANSHPGASLSTDTQYF.

The genes are TRBV5-6 and TRBJ2-5, with 8 bases lining up with TRBD1. In germline, CDR1 is SGHDT, CDR2 YYEEEE. The CDR3 spans 15 residues. The V and J ends lost 0 bases and 3 bases, in that order; junction bases with no gene match: 4. CDR3 DNA: TGTGCCAGCAGCTTGGCGAGACAGGGGAAAGAGACCCAGTACTTC. It translates to CASSLARQGKETQYF.

V usage is TRBV2 and J usage is TRBJ2-5, with 7 positions matching TRBD2. CDR3 size: 12 residues. Trimming removed 8 bases from V and 1 base from J; junction bases left unmatched: 1. Germline lookup yields CDR1 SNHLY and CDR2 FYNNEI. CDR3 nucleotides: TGTGCCAGCGGGACTACCCAAGAGACCCAGTACTTC. Residues: CASGTTQETQYF.